The present entry profiles one TCR beta chain with its context. The antigen it recognizes is unknown. It has no much larger one-base neighbor in the sample; base qualities were not kept. Ends trimmed: V by 3 bases, J by 8 bases; bases unmatched to a gene: 7. From its cysteine to its phenylalanine, the CDR3 spans 13 amino acids. This entry keeps only the CDR3 DNA: 39 bases, framed from base 1. CDR1 and CDR2, looked up from the germline V gene (reference sequence), are GTSNPN and SVGIG. These data belong to a study of cytomegalovirus exposure and HLA in healthy donors (dated by TCRdb to 2015 to 2018). About the investigation overall: In an earlier analysis of some 550 of the donors, 250 to 350 Gb of sequence data and approximately 100 million unique TCR beta sequences from about 190 million T cells were reported. To predict cytomegalovirus infection status, the study combined high-throughput TCR immunosequencing, statistical association of individual TCRs with disease status, and machine learning. Genome-wide SNP genotypes for about three fifths of the 666 donors were used in a later genetic analysis, which treated that subset as a discovery cohort. Typing coverage differed by locus: A, B, C, DRB1 and DQB1 were typed in about 629-640 donors, DQA1 in approximately 520, DPA1 in some 600, and DPB1 in around 490. Alongside the repertoire data, information on donor age, sex, ethnicity and CMV serostatus was compiled. To decide whether each TCR beta V gene segment behaved as functional or pseudogenic, an earlier analysis of 587 of the donors relied on high-throughput TCR beta sequencing. Across some 400 genotyped donors of the cohort, an average of approximately 240,000 unique TCR beta nucleotide sequences per donor were sequenced, and approximately 17% of those sequences were non-productive. The later analysis used no new phenotypic data to find candidate immune exposures, relying instead on TCR beta sequences and their occurrence across donors. A later analysis re-examined previously published TCR beta repertoires from more than 600 donors and added high-resolution HLA genotyping to investigate patterns of TCR occurrence. Both class I and class II loci were covered by HLA typing, at four-digit resolution. Using immunosequencing, the study profiled T cell repertoires from about 610 subjects and related those repertoires to cytomegalovirus serostatus. The aim of the study was to test whether cataloging public T cell receptors could identify signatures of past pathogen exposure. Of the 300 to 500 genotyped donors, 81% were placed in the genetic ancestry cluster associated with self-reported Caucasian donors. Because of strong linkage in the cohort, roughly five DR-DQ haplotypes were treated as single units for association and clustering. An early release that covered about 600 HLA-typed donors contained about 290 gigabases of sequencing data and tens of millions of unique TCR sequences. Along with the approximately 600-subject first cohort, a separate validation cohort of roughly 110 different subjects was used. Every discovery cohort repertoire had been produced on one sequencing platform.

In total, just over 650 healthy bone marrow donors made up the cohort. At the time of sampling, all cohort members were nominally healthy, though unrecorded immune exposures were likely present. The donor tested CMV seronegative, placing the donor among the 352 seronegative members of the cohort. Each donor provided a peripheral blood sample, and peripheral blood mononuclear cells were used for TCR beta sequencing. Genomic DNA extraction from the blood cell samples was performed with the Qiagen DNeasy Blood Extraction Kit. The library was built by means of the immunoSEQ multiplex PCR assay. The multiplex PCR relied on a mix of 60 forward primers for TCR Vbeta segments and 13 reverse primers for TCR Jbeta segments. Amplification of the CDR3 region of rearranged TCR beta genes was performed with a multiplex PCR assay on genomic DNA. The Illumina HiSeq System was used to sequence the amplified TCR beta libraries as 87-base-pair reads. For the original study's pipeline: A later analysis counted about 80 million unique TCR beta chains across the 650 to 800 repertoires, and some 11 million of these chains were shared by at least two donors. Raw reads were error-corrected and collapsed into unique sequences with a nearest-neighbor algorithm that merged closely related sequences to remove PCR and sequencing errors. V, D and J gene segments were assigned by aligning CDR3 sequences to IMGT reference sequences. Each retained sequence needed at least a six-nucleotide match to both a V gene segment and a J gene segment. A rearrangement counted as productive if the CDR3 had no stop codons and remained in frame with V and J, and every other rearrangement counted as non-productive. Following IMGT convention, CDR3 was defined as the stretch from the second conserved V-encoded cysteine up to the conserved J-encoded phenylalanine. The earlier analysis of about 620 of the donors excluded sequences that lacked an unambiguous match to a single V gene segment. In an earlier analysis of 450 to 750 of the donors, a V segment was called functional when productive rearrangements were above 56.7%, and segregating when the standard deviation between donors exceeded 5%. A statistical classification framework was developed to diagnose cytomegalovirus status using the catalog of TCR beta chain sequences. V and J gene assignment, in a later analysis, came from comparing TCR nucleotide sequences with IMGT/GENE-DB human TR gene sequences. The TCRdist pipeline was used in a later analysis to assign CDR3 sequences and most-parsimonious VDJ recombination scenarios. In a later analysis, each TCR beta chain was defined by its CDR3 amino acid sequence together with its V-gene family, and reads without a unique V-gene family were excluded. As a way to deal with suspected cross-contamination and a sequencing artifact, a later analysis dropped roughly 620 nucleotide sequences that were highly shared and had low generation probability. For each public chain, a later analysis derived a clonal expansion index from normalized ranks of inferred template counts within each repertoire. In a later analysis, generation probabilities were computed with a VDJ recombination model fitted to out-of-frame rearrangements, and the resulting probabilities were checked against IGoR. In a later analysis, TCR-TCR, TCR-HLA and TCR-CMV co-occurrence was scored with hypergeometric tests, and a repertoire-size bias correction was applied to TCR pairs. A later analysis estimated false discovery rates by permuting HLA or CMV assignments 20 times. In a later analysis, co-occurring TCRs were grouped using DBSCAN, and TCRdist sequence similarity was added for clustering within HLA-allele-positive subsets. Repertoires with fewer than 30,000 or more than 120,000 public chains, plus five repertoires with anomalous nucleotide sharing, were excluded from co-occurrence clustering. TCRdb stores this immuneACCESS table with in-frame sequences only. Part of the clones is absent; in the studies checked, under half of the shortfall reflects unresolved V genes, and no reason is known for the rest. V, J and clone size derive from that table, while D and trimming were established from the DNA sequence. Counted in this sample were roughly 130,000 clones; around two thirds of them appeared once. The top ten clonotypes cover approximately 1.7% of the sample.

Overall study outcomes, separate from this receptor: Only TCR beta chains were sequenced in this cohort, and the absence of alpha or paired-chain data limited detectable features. Linkage disequilibrium might explain the correlated functional status among segregating V segments, but an unknown experimental factor could not be ruled out. A later analysis associated around 16,000 TCR beta sequences with specific HLA alleles at a false discovery rate of 0.05. Strong co-occurrence of HLA alleles, especially DR and DQ, made assigning TCR associations to individual alleles difficult. Because the 87-base-pair reads could not distinguish some IMGT-functional V segments, including TRBV6-2 and TRBV6-3, those segments were excluded. An earlier analysis of 587 of the donors showed that most TCR beta V segments appeared in productive rearrangements either about 87% or about 30% of the time, which broadly matched IMGT annotations. The presence/absence analyses assumed that sequencing depth was roughly uniform across donors, and that assumption may not be true. In vitro tests confirmed that a few of the cytomegalovirus-associated TCR beta chains recognize cytomegalovirus antigens. Because counts were too low, about 18 rarely observed V segments, including chromosome 9 orphons, were left out of the earlier analysis of 500 to 750 of the donors. Cytomegalovirus status was reported to be diagnosed by the classifier with high specificity and sensitivity in both the original and validation cohorts. The study listed 164 TCR beta chains as associated with cytomegalovirus. Compared with equally common non-associated chains, HLA-associated TCR beta chains in a later analysis were more clonally expanded and had lower generation probabilities. The sequencing pipeline was judged likely to have produced a cluster of highly shared sequence variants as a technical artifact. Because HLA typing was unavailable for some donors at each locus, only the typed subset was used in association tests. Immune exposure information for the cohort was limited to CMV serostatus. In a later analysis, several top co-occurrence clusters were reported to appear linked to parvovirus B19, influenza, CMV and Epstein-Barr virus. A later analysis found that TCR association rates varied across HLA loci, with DRB1 alleles showing the most associated TCRs and HLA-C alleles the fewest. A further reported finding was that TCR beta sequences accurately predicted the HLA-A and HLA-B alleles for most subjects in the first cohort. Compared with the approximately 670-donor mean, donors in an Asian-associated ancestry cluster had fewer N-insertions in productive TCRs, according to a later genetic analysis. A later analysis found that most CMV-associated TCR beta chains appeared HLA-restricted, with HLA associations seemingly driven largely by CMV exposure. An association between a missense DCLRE1C variant and V-gene and J-gene trimming of TCR beta chains was found in a later genetic analysis and replicated in an independent cohort. Most TCR sequences were observed very rarely across donors, whereas some public TCRs were present in many individuals. According to the authors, the approach could potentially be generalized to other disease states and immunological phenotypes.

The V gene is TRBV30 and the J gene is TRBJ1-2, with 9 middle bases fitting TRBD1. This sequence was found in a male donor in good health and CMV-seronegative. The sample comprised PBMCs. For the CDR3, the sequence is CAWRVQGARGYTF. The DNA sequence is TGTGCCTGGAGGGTACAGGGGGCGCGAGGCTACACCTTC.